The rows below give T cell receptor beta chains drawn from one sample of a study of somatic mutations in cytotoxic T cells in rheumatoid arthritis. Assay used: immunoSEQ multiplex PCR; TCRdb lists only in-frame clones, some missing. Among roughly 3,300 clones listed, about 84% were seen once. Sequencing used CD8+ T cells sorted from blood. The receptors derive from a man between 35 and 55 years old with rheumatoid arthritis. The CDR3 runs from the conserved cysteine through the conserved F or W.

V: TRBV30; J: TRBJ2-3; CDR3: CAWTQQGRGTDTQYF
V: TRBV13; J: TRBJ2-1; CDR3: CASSLVGLNYNEQFF
V: TRBV28; J: TRBJ2-1; CDR3: CASSLYDRVAFF
V: TRBV11-2; J: TRBJ2-1; CDR3: CASSSRADRDEQFF
V: TRBV7-9; J: TRBJ2-1; CDR3: CASSLPGSSYNEQFF
V: TRBV5-6; J: TRBJ2-1; CDR3: CASSLEAGEQFF
V: TRBV4-2; J: TRBJ2-2; CDR3: CASSPRLGIAGTGELFF
V: TRBV28; J: TRBJ1-2; CDR3: CASSLYRGVDGYTF
V: TRBV27; J: TRBJ2-5; CDR3: CASSLRGAGETQYF
V: TRBV6-4; J: TRBJ1-1; CDR3: CASSAGTGGTEAFF
V: TRBV30; J: TRBJ1-2; CDR3: CAWSMVTGNLKVSVLNYGYTF
V: TRBV9; J: TRBJ1-2; CDR3: CASSVTENYGYTF
V: TRBV25-1; J: TRBJ2-7; CDR3: CASSGGTSGRAYEQYF
V: TRBV27; J: TRBJ2-2; CDR3: CASPWEGRGLGTGELFF
V: TRBV5-6; J: TRBJ1-2; CDR3: CASSFGTGGGGGYTF
V: TRBV5-6; J: TRBJ2-7; CDR3: CASSFGGGEQYF
V: TRBV29-1; J: TRBJ1-2; CDR3: CSVNVKDRGRAGYTF
V: TRBV25-1; J: TRBJ2-3; CDR3: CASSEFKRSTQYF
V: TRBV27; J: TRBJ2-1; CDR3: CASSNSYNEQFF
V: TRBV4-3; J: TRBJ2-7; CDR3: CASSQDRGSPSYEQYF
V: TRBV5-8; J: TRBJ2-7; CDR3: CASSLEAGFQAYEQYF
V: TRBV7-9; J: TRBJ2-7; CDR3: CASSPSASEQYF